This entry lists 27 T cell receptor beta chains sequenced from one sample in a study of control samples from healthy donors and cancer patients. Sequencing was performed with immunoSEQ multiplex PCR; in TCRdb, only in-frame clones are kept and a portion is missing. Among about 42,000 clones listed, approximately 82% were seen once. The sequenced sample was blood. The origin of the receptors is a man aged 55 to 70 in good health.

The chain carries TRBV9 and TRBJ1-6, with D hard to call. CDR3 length: 15 amino acids. Trimming left V 3 bases short and J 7 bases short, with 14 bases between. Germline V CDR1 and CDR2: SGDLS, YYNGEE. CDR3 loop: CASSGLAGNNSPLHF. In DNA form, the CDR3 reads TGTGCCAGCAGCGGCCTCGCGGGTAACAATTCACCCCTCCACTTT.

In its sample, this clone was seen once. V usage is TRBV7-2 and J usage is TRBJ2-3; the D gene is possibly TRBD2 (7 bases). Germline V gene sequence: CDR1 SGHTA, CDR2 FQGNSA. This CDR3 is built from 18 residues. Trimming shortened V by 1 base and J by 1 base, and 18 bases separated the two germline ends. For the CDR3, the DNA is TGTGCCAGCAGCTTAGTACGGAGAGGGGGGGGCGGCACAGATACGCAGTATTTT. Residues: CASSLVRRGGGGTDTQYF.

The V gene is TRBV11-2, the J gene TRBJ1-2; a possible D gene is TRBD1 (5 bases). Trimming removed 1 base at V and 5 bases at J, with 14 bases between. This CDR3 region has 15 residues. Germline-derived CDR1 and CDR2 are SGHAT and FQNNGV. The CDR3 protein is CASSLVPGRTYGYTF. As DNA, the CDR3 is TGTGCCAGCAGCTTAGTTCCCGGCAGGACATATGGCTACACCTTC.

The chain employs TRBV7-9 and TRBJ1-3; D unresolved. Germline assignment: CDR1 SEHNR and CDR2 FQNEAQ (reference sequence). V was trimmed by 0 bases and J by 2 bases, leaving 14 bases between them. This CDR3 has 17 amino acids. In DNA, the CDR3 is TGTGCCAGCAGCTTAGCGCTCGGCGCCGGTCCTGGAAACACCATATATTTT. It yields the protein CASSLALGAGPGNTIYF.

The rearrangement joins TRBV28 to TRBJ1-5; D uncertain. This CDR3 has 12 residues. Trimming cost V 7 bases and J 7 bases, with 11 bases left between them. Per germline, CDR1 MDHEN and CDR2 SYDVKM. This chain's CDR3 is CASTVGLQPQHF. In nucleotides, the CDR3 is TGTGCCAGCACCGTGGGCCTCCAGCCCCAGCATTTT.

The rearrangement links TRBV7-4 to TRBJ2-2; 8 bases match TRBD2. The germline V gene encodes CDR1 SGHVT and CDR2 SQSDAQ. This CDR3 region has 18 residues. The V segment lost 1 base and the J segment 7 bases; nucleotides outside the gene matches: 14. As DNA, the CDR3 is TGTGCCAGCAGCTTAGAGGTAGGCGGGCGGGGGGCCGGCGGGGAGCTGTTTTTT. Residues: CASSLEVGGRGAGGELFF.

This clone was observed a single time. The V call is TRBV5-8, the J call TRBJ1-5, with D tentatively TRBD1 (6 bases). Germline V gene lookup returns CDR1 SGHTS and CDR2 YDEGEE. V was cut by 0 bases and J by 5 bases, with 9 bases left in between. There are 14 residues in the CDR3. Here the CDR3 DNA reads TGTGCCAGCAGCTTGGGGCAGGGGTATCAGCCCCAGCATTTT. Translation: CASSLGQGYQPQHF. The whole variable domain, filled in from reference TRBV5-8 and TRBJ1-5, reads EAGVTQSPTHLIKTRGQQATLRCSPISGHTSVYWYQQALGLGLQFLLWYDEGEERNRGNFPPRFSGRQFPNYSSELNVNALELEDSALYLCASSLGQGYQPQHFGDGTRLSIL.

In this sample, this clone turned up once. The chain is built from TRBV11-2 and TRBJ1-1, with D unresolved. Trimming stripped 2 bases from V and 4 bases from J, with 14 bases between. The germline V gene has CDR1 SGHAT and CDR2 FQNNGV. The CDR3 contains 15 residues. The CDR3 DNA follows: TGTGCCAGCAGCTTACCCCTGTCGAGGAGCACTGAAGCTTTCTTT. Amino acids: CASSLPLSRSTEAFF. The complete variable domain, with remaining parts taken from reference TRBV11-2 and TRBJ1-1, reads EAGVAQSPRYKIIEKRQSVAFWCNPISGHATLYWYQQILGQGPKLLIQFQNNGVVDDSQLPKDRFSAERLKGVDSTLKIQPAKLEDSAVYLCASSLPLSRSTEAFFGQGTRLTVV.

J is TRBJ1-5 and V is TRBV20-1, with D possibly matching TRBD1 (5 bases). With 3 bases removed from V and 7 bases from J, the gap between germline ends came to 13 bases. This CDR3 is built from 13 residues. Germline lookup yields CDR1 DFQATT and CDR2 SNEGSKA (reference sequence). The CDR3 DNA reads as TGCAGTGCTAGTCTTTCCAGGGACCAGCCCCAGCATTTT. It translates to CSASLSRDQPQHF.

The gene calls are TRBV15 and TRBJ1-4; 7 positions match TRBD1. The germline V gene encodes CDR1 LNHNV and CDR2 YYDKDF (reference sequence). Trimming cost V 0 bases and J 7 bases; bases outside gene matches: 8. The CDR3 totals 16 residues. The DNA of the CDR3 is TGTGCCACCAGCAGAGATCGCGCCAGGGGGAGTGAAAAACTGTTTTTT. Translation: CATSRDRARGSEKLFF. Based on the CDR3 plus reference TRBV15 and TRBJ1-4, the full variable domain is DAMVIQNPRYQVTQFGKPVTLSCSQTLNHNVMYWYQQKSSQAPKLLFHYYDKDFNNEADTPDNFQSRRPNTSFCFLDIRSPGLGDTAMYLCATSRDRARGSEKLFFGSGTQLSVL.

This chain's CDR3 is CASSLSPTGAKSPLHF. The DNA for the CDR3 is TGTGCCAGCAGTTTATCTCCGACAGGGGCAAAATCACCCCTCCACTTT. The V call is TRBV27, the J call TRBJ1-6; TRBD1 matches at 8 bases. Trimming took 0 bases from V and 10 from J; bases not matched to a gene: 8. The CDR3 runs to 16 residues. CDR1 and CDR2 from the germline V gene are MNHEY and SMNVEV (reference sequence).

V and J are TRBV6-5 and TRBJ1-2; tentatively, D is TRBD1 (6 bases). The CDR3 extends over 14 amino acids. Germline lookup yields CDR1 MNHEY and CDR2 SVGAGI. Trimming shortened V by 1 base and J by 2 bases, and 8 bases separated the two germline ends. The CDR3: CASSYFQGNYGYTF. The DNA for the CDR3 is TGTGCCAGCAGTTACTTCCAGGGGAACTATGGCTACACCTTC.

In this sample, this clone turned up a few times. This chain connects TRBV3-1 (or the pseudogene TRBV3-2) to TRBJ1-1; D remains ambiguous. Trimming pared 1 base from V and 1 base from J, leaving 7 bases between. Germline CDR1 and CDR2: LGHDT and YNNKEL (reference sequence). CDR3 size: 14 residues. CDR3 region: CASSQVWQNTEAFF. The CDR3 DNA sequence: TGTGCCAGCAGCCAAGTTTGGCAGAACACTGAAGCTTTCTTT.

The rearrangement joins TRBV7-3 to TRBJ2-7; D remains ambiguous. The CDR3 loop spans 14 amino acids. Germline lookup yields CDR1 SGHTA and CDR2 FQGTGA. V lost 4 bases, J lost 0 bases, and 10 bases lay in between. The CDR3 region is CASSSNSASYEQYF. The CDR3 coding sequence is TGTGCCAGCAGCTCCAACAGTGCCTCCTACGAGCAGTACTTC.

The chain couples TRBV6-4 to TRBJ2-2; 13 nucleotides line up with TRBD2. CDR3 length: 16 amino acids. Germline CDR1 reads MRHNA; CDR2 reads SNTAGT. After removal of 4 bases from V and 4 bases from J, the junction contained 3 bases not matched to a gene. CDR3 nucleotide sequence: TGTGCCAGCAGTGTCGGGACTAGCGGGACCACCGGGGAGCTGTTTTTT. Its translation is CASSVGTSGTTGELFF.

In its sample, this clone ranks as medium-sized. The V and J genes are TRBV2 and TRBJ1-1; D is undetermined. This CDR3 spans 15 amino acids. The V and J ends lost 6 bases and 3 bases respectively, with 17 bases between them. Germline V gives CDR1 SNHLY, CDR2 FYNNEI. The CDR3 here is CASREFSGRDTEAFF. The CDR3 bases are TGTGCCAGCAGAGAGTTTAGCGGGAGGGACACTGAAGCTTTCTTT.

This rearrangement joins TRBV18 to TRBJ1-4, with a weak D call TRBD1 (5 bases). Per germline, CDR1 KGHSH and CDR2 LQKENI. The CDR3 loop spans 16 amino acids. V was trimmed by 3 bases and J by 0 bases, leaving 11 bases between them. CDR3 nucleotides: TGTGCCAGCTCACCTCGACAGTTCTCAACTAATGAAAAACTGTTTTTT. Its translation: CASSPRQFSTNEKLFF. Together with reference TRBV18 and TRBJ1-4, the CDR3 gives the full variable domain: NAGVMQNPRHLVRRRGQEARLRCSPMKGHSHVYWYRQLPEEGLKFMVYLQKENIIDESGMPKERFSAEFPKEGPSILRIQQVVRGDSAAYFCASSPRQFSTNEKLFFGSGTQLSVL.

This sequence joins TRBV2 and TRBJ1-1; unclear D gene. The ends were cut back, 2 bases at V and 4 bases at J, with 11 bases in the middle. Germline V gene lookup returns CDR1 SNHLY and CDR2 FYNNEI. This CDR3 spans 14 amino acids. CDR3 sequence: CASSERTAGTEAFF. CDR3 bases: TGTGCCAGCAGTGAACGTACAGCGGGCACTGAAGCTTTCTTT.

This clone was seen only a few times. The chain is built from TRBV6-5 and TRBJ1-6; D unclear. The CDR3 runs to 13 residues. Germline CDR1 and CDR2: MNHEY and SVGAGI. Trimming shortened V by 6 bases and J by 6 bases, and 9 bases separated the two germline ends. The CDR3 spells CASRARSNSPLHF. CDR3 DNA sequence: TGTGCCAGCAGGGCCAGGAGTAATTCACCCCTCCACTTT.

In its sample, this clone was seen a few times. This chain joins TRBV5-5 and TRBJ1-1, with 7 bases identical to TRBD1. After removal of 3 bases from V and 1 base from J, the junction contained 6 bases not matched to a gene. CDR1 and CDR2 from the germline V gene are SGHKS and YYEKEE (reference sequence). There are 15 residues in the CDR3. This chain's CDR3 is CASSWKDRPNTEAFF. CDR3 nucleotide sequence: TGTGCCAGCAGCTGGAAGGACAGGCCGAACACTGAAGCTTTCTTT. Full variable domain (rest looked up from reference TRBV5-5 and TRBJ1-1): DAGVTQSPTHLIKTRGQQVTLRCSPISGHKSVSWYQQVLGQGPQFIFQYYEKEERGRGNFPDRFSARQFPNYSSELNVNALLLGDSALYLCASSWKDRPNTEAFFGQGTRLTVV.

The V call is TRBV27, the J call TRBJ2-5; D gene uncertain. The germline CDR1 and CDR2 sequences are MNHEY and SMNVEV (reference sequence). The CDR3 runs to 14 residues. Trimming stripped 5 bases from V and 2 bases from J, with 12 bases between. CDR3 bases: TGTGCCAGCAGTGGTAATACCATACAAGAGACCCAGTACTTC. Translated: CASSGNTIQETQYF.

This clone is labeled medium-sized (0.01 to 0.1%). The J gene is TRBJ2-2, the V gene TRBV6-5; tentatively, D is TRBD1 or TRBD2 (6 bases each). Deletions cut 2 bases from V and 5 bases from J, with 9 bases between. Germline V CDR1 and CDR2: MNHEY, SVGAGI. The CDR3 totals 14 residues. DNA for the CDR3: TGTGCCAGCAGTTACGGGGGGCCGACCGGGGAGCTGTTTTTT. Translated, it gives CASSYGGPTGELFF.

In this sample, this clone turned up once. The chain uses TRBV6-6 and TRBJ2-7, with TRBD1 matching over 8 bases. V shed 4 bases, J shed 2 bases, and the junction held 4 bases outside the gene matches. The CDR3 covers 14 residues. In germline, CDR1 is MNHNY, CDR2 SVGAGI (reference sequence). Here the CDR3 DNA reads TGTGCCAGCAGTTTCCGGACAGGGACCTACGAGCAGTACTTC. It is translated as CASSFRTGTYEQYF.

The chain employs TRBV20-1 and TRBJ1-5, with D unresolved. V dropped 3 bases and J dropped 0 bases, with 12 bases sitting between them. This CDR3 has 15 amino acids. Germline V gene lookup returns CDR1 DFQATT and CDR2 SNEGSKA (reference sequence). The DNA of the CDR3 is TGCAGTGCTAGTGGGGTCGCCGATAGCAATCAGCCCCAGCATTTT. Amino acid sequence: CSASGVADSNQPQHF.

The DNA of the CDR3 is TGTGCCAGTAGTCCTAAATCTCGGACAGGTAAAAATGAGCAGTTCTTC. Encoded protein: CASSPKSRTGKNEQFF. This chain uses TRBV19 with TRBJ2-1; 7 bases are a match to TRBD1. In germline, CDR1 is LNHDA, CDR2 SQIVND (reference sequence). The CDR3 loop spans 16 amino acids. With V trimmed by 5 bases and J by 7 bases, 14 bases remained unmatched.

CDR3 nucleotide sequence: TGTGCCAGCAGTGATATCCTAAGGCGAGGACGCTACGAGCAGTACTTC. It translates to CASSDILRRGRYEQYF. The chain combines TRBV6-1 with TRBJ2-7, with no clear D. Trimming left V 3 bases short and J 3 bases short, with 18 bases between. The CDR3 contains 16 residues. Germline lookup yields CDR1 MNHNS and CDR2 SASEGT.

The chain links TRBV3-1 (or the pseudogene TRBV3-2) to TRBJ2-5; perhaps TRBD2 as D (6 bases). V dropped 4 bases and J dropped 5 bases, with 17 bases sitting between them. The germline gives CDR1 LGHDT, CDR2 YNNKEL (reference sequence). The CDR3 has 15 residues. The CDR3 coding sequence is TGTGCCAGCAGCCCAAGTCCCCCAAGCGGGGAGACCCAGTACTTC. The encoded protein is CASSPSPPSGETQYF.